The source of this TCR beta chain is a study of shared clonotypes between healthy human individuals. The CDR3 sequence is 15 residues long. The germline CDR1 and CDR2 sequences are MNHNY and SVGAGI (reference sequence). The authors distributed each subset's genomic DNA evenly over several immunoSEQ plates. Assay used: immunoSEQ multiplex PCR; TCRdb lists only in-frame clones, some missing. The sample lists about 490,000 clones, 75% to 85% occurring once. All participating donors were Caucasian adults from Nashville, Tennessee. Whole-study findings and limits: Represented genetic and exposure-history diversity was restricted by having few donors.

For this clone: The antigen is not known. A far larger clone is a single base away, which makes a read error likely. The same CDR3 arises from other DNA sequences in this sample as well.

This TCR came from a woman aged 40-49 years in good health. Some clones in this sample may be carry-over from other donors' samples. The rearrangement links TRBV6-6 to TRBJ1-3; 9 nucleotides line up with TRBD1. Sequencing was carried out using PBMCs. CDR3 nucleotide sequence: TGTGCCAGCAGTTGGGACAGGGCTTCTGGGAACACCATATATTTT. Protein product: CASSWDRASGNTIYF.